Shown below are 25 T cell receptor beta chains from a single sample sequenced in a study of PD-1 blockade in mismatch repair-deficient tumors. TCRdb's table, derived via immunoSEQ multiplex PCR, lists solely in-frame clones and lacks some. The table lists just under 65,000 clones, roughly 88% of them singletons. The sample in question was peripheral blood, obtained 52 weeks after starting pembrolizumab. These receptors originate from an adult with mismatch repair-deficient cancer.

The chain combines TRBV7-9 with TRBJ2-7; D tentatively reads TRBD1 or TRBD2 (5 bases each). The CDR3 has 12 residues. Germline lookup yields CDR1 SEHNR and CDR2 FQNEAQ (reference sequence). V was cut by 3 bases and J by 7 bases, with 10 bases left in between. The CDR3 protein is CASSLRGTEQYF. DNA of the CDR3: TGTGCCAGCAGCTTGAGGGGAACGGAGCAGTACTTC.

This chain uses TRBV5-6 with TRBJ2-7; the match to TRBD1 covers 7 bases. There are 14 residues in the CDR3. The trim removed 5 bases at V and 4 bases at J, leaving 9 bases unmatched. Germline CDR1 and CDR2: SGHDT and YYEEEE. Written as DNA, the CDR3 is TGTGCCAGCAGTTTAGACAGGGAAATTTACGAGCAGTACTTC. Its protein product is CASSLDREIYEQYF.

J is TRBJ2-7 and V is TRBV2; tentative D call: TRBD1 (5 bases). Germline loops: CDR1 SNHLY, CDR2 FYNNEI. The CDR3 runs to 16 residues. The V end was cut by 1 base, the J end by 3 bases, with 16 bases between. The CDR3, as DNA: TGTGCCAGCAGTGAAGGTGTCGACAGCCAAAGCTACGAGCAGTACTTC. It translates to CASSEGVDSQSYEQYF.

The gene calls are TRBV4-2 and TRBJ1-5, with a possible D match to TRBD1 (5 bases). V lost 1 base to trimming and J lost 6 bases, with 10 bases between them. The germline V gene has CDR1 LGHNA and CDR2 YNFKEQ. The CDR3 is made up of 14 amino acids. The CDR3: CASSQAGGGQPQHF. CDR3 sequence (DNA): TGTGCCAGCAGCCAAGCGGGGGGGGGTCAGCCCCAGCATTTT.

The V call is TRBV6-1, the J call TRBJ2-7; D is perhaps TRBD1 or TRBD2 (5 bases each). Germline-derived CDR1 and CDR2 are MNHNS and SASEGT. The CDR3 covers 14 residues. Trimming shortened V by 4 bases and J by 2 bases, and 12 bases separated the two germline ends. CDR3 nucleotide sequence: TGTGCCAGCAGTGCCGGGACGGGGCCCTACGAGCAGTACTTC. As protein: CASSAGTGPYEQYF.

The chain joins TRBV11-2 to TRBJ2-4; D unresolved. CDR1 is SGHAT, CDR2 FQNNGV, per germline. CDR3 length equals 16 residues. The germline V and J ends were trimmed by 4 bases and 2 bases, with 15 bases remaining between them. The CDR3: CASSSRVGLPKNIQYF. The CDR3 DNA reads TGTGCCAGCAGCTCAAGAGTGGGTCTACCCAAAAACATTCAGTACTTC.

This CDR3 is CASRPDRGPAGANVLTF. CDR3 in DNA: TGTGCCAGCAGACCAGACAGGGGCCCCGCGGGGGCCAACGTCCTGACTTTC. This chain joins TRBV27 and TRBJ2-6, with 8 bases aligning to TRBD1. Germline values: CDR1 MNHEY, CDR2 SMNVEV (reference sequence). The CDR3 consists of 17 residues. J was trimmed by 4 bases and V by 6 bases; bases with no gene match: 11.

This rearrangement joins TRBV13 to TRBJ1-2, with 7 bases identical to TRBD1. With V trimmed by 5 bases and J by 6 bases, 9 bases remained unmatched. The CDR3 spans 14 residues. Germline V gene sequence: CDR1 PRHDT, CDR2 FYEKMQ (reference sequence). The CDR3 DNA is TGTGCCAGCAGCCTCCGGGACAGCGAGGATGGCTACACCTTC. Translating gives CASSLRDSEDGYTF. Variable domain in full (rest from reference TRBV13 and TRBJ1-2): AAGVIQSPRHLIKEKRETATLKCYPIPRHDTVYWYQQGPGQDPQFLISFYEKMQSDKGSIPDRFSAQQFSDYHSELNMSSLELGDSALYFCASSLRDSEDGYTFGSGTRLTVV.

Written as DNA, the CDR3 is TGTGCCAGCAGTCCCGGGACTGAGCAGTTCTTC. Translating it yields CASSPGTEQFF. The V and J genes are TRBV27 and TRBJ2-1; D tentatively reads TRBD1 or TRBD2 (5 bases each). Germline V gene lookup returns CDR1 MNHEY and CDR2 SMNVEV (reference sequence). The CDR3 is 11 residues long. Trimming cost V 5 bases and J 9 bases, with 8 bases left between them.

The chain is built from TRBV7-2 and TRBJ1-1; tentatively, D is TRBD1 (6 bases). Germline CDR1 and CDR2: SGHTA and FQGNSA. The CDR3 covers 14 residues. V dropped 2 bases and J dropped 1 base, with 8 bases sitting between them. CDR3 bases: TGTGCCAGCAGCTTACAGGGGTGGAACACTGAAGCTTTCTTT. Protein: CASSLQGWNTEAFF.

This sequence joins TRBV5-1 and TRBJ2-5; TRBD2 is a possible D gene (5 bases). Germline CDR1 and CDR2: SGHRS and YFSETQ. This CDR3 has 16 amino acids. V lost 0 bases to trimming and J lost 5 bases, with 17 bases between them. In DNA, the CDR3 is TGCGCCAGCAGCTTGGGGGTGGACTTATCTCGGGAGACCCAGTACTTC. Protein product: CASSLGVDLSRETQYF.

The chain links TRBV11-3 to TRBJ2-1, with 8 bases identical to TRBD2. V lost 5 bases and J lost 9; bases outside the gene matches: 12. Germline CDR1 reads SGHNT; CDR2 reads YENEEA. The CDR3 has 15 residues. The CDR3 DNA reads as TGTGCCAGCAGCCCCTGGGGGACGGGAGGGGGTGAGCAGTTCTTC. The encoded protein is CASSPWGTGGGEQFF.

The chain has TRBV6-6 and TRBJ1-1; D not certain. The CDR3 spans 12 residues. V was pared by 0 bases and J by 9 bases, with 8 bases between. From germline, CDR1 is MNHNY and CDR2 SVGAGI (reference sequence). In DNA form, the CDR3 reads TGTGCCAGCAGTTACTCGAGTGGCAAAGCTTTCTTT. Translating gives CASSYSSGKAFF.

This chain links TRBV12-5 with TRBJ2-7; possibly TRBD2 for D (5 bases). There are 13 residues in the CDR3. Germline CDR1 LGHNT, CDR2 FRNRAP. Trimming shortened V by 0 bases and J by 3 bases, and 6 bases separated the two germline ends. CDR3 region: CASGLVLGYEQYF. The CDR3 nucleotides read TGTGCTAGTGGTTTGGTACTAGGCTACGAGCAGTACTTC.

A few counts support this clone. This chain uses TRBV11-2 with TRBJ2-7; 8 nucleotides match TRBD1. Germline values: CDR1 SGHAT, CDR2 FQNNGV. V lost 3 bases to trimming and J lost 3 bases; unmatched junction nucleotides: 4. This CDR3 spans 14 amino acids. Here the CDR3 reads CASSFGTGYYEQYF. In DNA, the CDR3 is TGTGCCAGCAGCTTCGGGACAGGCTACTACGAGCAGTACTTC.

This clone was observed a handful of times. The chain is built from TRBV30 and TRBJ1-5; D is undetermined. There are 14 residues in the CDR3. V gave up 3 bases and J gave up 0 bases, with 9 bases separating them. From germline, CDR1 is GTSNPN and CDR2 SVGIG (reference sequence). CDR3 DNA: TGTGCCTGGAGCGCAGGAAATAGCAATCAGCCCCAGCATTTT. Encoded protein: CAWSAGNSNQPQHF.

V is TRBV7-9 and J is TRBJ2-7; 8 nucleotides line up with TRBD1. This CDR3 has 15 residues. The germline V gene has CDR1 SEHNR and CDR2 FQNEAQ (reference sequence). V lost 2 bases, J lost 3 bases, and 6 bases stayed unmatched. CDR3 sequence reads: CASSLQYRGIYEQYF. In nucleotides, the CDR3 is TGTGCCAGCAGCTTACAGTACAGGGGGATCTACGAGCAGTACTTC.

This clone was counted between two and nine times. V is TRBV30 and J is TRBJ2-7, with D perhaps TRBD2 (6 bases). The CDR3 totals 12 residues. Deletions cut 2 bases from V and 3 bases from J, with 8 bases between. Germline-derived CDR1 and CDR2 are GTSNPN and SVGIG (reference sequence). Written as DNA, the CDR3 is TGTGCCTGGAGTTCGACTAGCTACGAGCAGTACTTC. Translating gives CAWSSTSYEQYF.

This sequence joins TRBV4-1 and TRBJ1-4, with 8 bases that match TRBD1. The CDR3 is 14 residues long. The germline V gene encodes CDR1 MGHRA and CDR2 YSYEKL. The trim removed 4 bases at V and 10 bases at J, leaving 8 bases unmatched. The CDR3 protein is CASSLRQGRAKLFF. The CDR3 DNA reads TGCGCCAGCAGCCTCCGACAGGGGAGGGCAAAACTGTTTTTT.

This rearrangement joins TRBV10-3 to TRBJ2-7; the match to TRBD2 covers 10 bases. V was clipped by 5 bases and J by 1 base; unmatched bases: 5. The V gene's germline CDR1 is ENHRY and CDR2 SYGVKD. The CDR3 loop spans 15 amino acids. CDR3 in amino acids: CAISPLAGGSYEQYF. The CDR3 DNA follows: TGTGCCATCAGTCCCTTAGCGGGAGGTTCCTACGAGCAGTACTTC.

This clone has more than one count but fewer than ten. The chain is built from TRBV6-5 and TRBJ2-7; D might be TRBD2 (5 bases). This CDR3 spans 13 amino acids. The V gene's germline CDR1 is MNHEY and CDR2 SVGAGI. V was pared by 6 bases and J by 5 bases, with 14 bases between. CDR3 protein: CASRPVLANEQYF. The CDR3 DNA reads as TGTGCCAGCAGGCCCGTCTTAGCGAACGAGCAGTACTTC.

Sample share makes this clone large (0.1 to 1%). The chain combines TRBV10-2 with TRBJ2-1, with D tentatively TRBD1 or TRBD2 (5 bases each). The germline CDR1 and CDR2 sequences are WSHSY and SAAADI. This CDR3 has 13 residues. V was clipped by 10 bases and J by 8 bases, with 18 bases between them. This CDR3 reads CATEGPPGDEQFF. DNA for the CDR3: TGCGCCACCGAGGGACCCCCCGGGGATGAGCAGTTCTTC.

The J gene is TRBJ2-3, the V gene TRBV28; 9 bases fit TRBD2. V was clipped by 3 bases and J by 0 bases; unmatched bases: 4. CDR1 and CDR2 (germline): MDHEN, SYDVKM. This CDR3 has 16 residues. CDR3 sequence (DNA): TGTGCCAGCAGTTTGACCCTAGCGGGGAGCACAGATACGCAGTATTTT. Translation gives CASSLTLAGSTDTQYF.

CDR3 coding DNA: TGTGCCAGCAGTGGGTTTTTGGGACTAGCGGGAGGGGACTCCTACAATGAGCAGTTCTTC. This gives the protein CASSGFLGLAGGDSYNEQFF. The rearrangement links TRBV2 to TRBJ2-1; 16 bases match TRBD2. J gave up 0 bases and V 4 bases, and 9 bases lay outside the gene matches. Germline-derived CDR1 and CDR2 are SNHLY and FYNNEI. This CDR3 is built from 20 residues.

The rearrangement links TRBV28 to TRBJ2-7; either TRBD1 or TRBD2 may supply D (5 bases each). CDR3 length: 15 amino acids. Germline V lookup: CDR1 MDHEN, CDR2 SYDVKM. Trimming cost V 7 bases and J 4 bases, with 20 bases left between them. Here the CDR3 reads CASTLAGAGRYEQYF. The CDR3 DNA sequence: TGTGCCAGCACCCTTGCCGGGGCAGGGCGGTACGAGCAGTACTTC.